Presented here are 8 T cell receptor beta chains from one specimen sequenced in a study of PD-1 blockade in classical Hodgkin lymphoma. The data were produced by immunoSEQ multiplex PCR, yet TCRdb's version contains in-frame clones alone and is incomplete. The data contain under 20,000 clones, roughly 67% of them seen just once; the ten biggest clones take up roughly 8%. Every patient relapsed after autologous stem cell transplantation, and brentuximab vedotin exposure varied. The sequencing used peripheral blood mononuclear cells (PBMCs), collected before the second cycle of nivolumab. The receptors originated from a human donor with classical Hodgkin lymphoma.

The chain uses TRBV5-1 and TRBJ1-2, with TRBD1 matching 7 bases. Germline V gives CDR1 SGHRS, CDR2 YFSETQ. With V trimmed by 4 bases and J by 8 bases, 8 bases remained unmatched. The CDR3 is made up of 13 amino acids. In DNA form, the CDR3 reads TGCGCCAGCAGCCGCACAGGGGAGGCCGGCTACACCTTC. Translation: CASSRTGEAGYTF.

The V and J genes are TRBV11-1 and TRBJ2-6; possible D gene TRBD2, 7 bases. Trimming shortened V by 1 base and J by 0 bases, and 16 bases separated the two germline ends. Germline V CDR1 and CDR2: SGHAT, FQDESV (reference sequence). CDR3 size: 19 residues. In nucleotides, the CDR3 is TGTGCCAGCAGCTTAGGGGGGGGAACAGGGCCCTCTGGGGCCAACGTCCTGACTTTC. As protein: CASSLGGGTGPSGANVLTF.

V usage is TRBV28 and J usage is TRBJ1-2; D unresolved. V was clipped by 6 bases and J by 1 base, with 12 bases between them. CDR3 length equals 14 residues. Germline loops: CDR1 MDHEN, CDR2 SYDVKM. CDR3 loop: CASSLLDLNYGYTF. The DNA for the CDR3 is TGTGCCAGCAGCCTCCTAGACCTTAACTATGGCTACACCTTC.

In regard to this clone: This same CDR3 is encoded by further DNA sequences in the sample. The chain couples TRBV9 to TRBJ2-3, with 9 bases fitting TRBD1. Trimming at V came to 3 bases and at J to 3 bases, leaving 2 bases not matched to a gene. The CDR3 totals 14 residues. Germline CDR1 and CDR2: SGDLS and YYNGEE. The CDR3, as DNA: TGTGCCAGCAGCGGAGGACAGGGGACAGATACGCAGTATTTT. Encoded protein: CASSGGQGTDTQYF.

The chain combines TRBV10-3 with TRBJ2-1, with 7 bases aligning to TRBD2. Trimming took 4 bases from V and 0 from J; bases not matched to a gene: 3. Germline CDR1 ENHRY, CDR2 SYGVKD. The CDR3 covers 15 residues. The CDR3 nucleotides read TGTGCCATCAGTGGAGGCGGGGGCTCCTACAATGAGCAGTTCTTC. It is translated as CAISGGGGSYNEQFF.

V gene TRBV25-1 combines with J gene TRBJ2-1; 7 bases match TRBD1. The junction had 13 bases not matched to a gene; V was cut back by 7 bases and J by 4 bases. CDR3 length: 16 amino acids. Germline-derived CDR1 and CDR2 are MGHDK and SYGVNS. The CDR3: CASMGRGRSGYNEQFF. In DNA, the CDR3 is TGTGCCAGCATGGGAAGGGGGCGGTCTGGGTACAATGAGCAGTTCTTC.

The gene calls are TRBV5-4 and TRBJ1-3; no definite D call. Germline V gene lookup returns CDR1 SGHNT and CDR2 YYREEE (reference sequence). The CDR3 is made up of 14 amino acids. Trimming cost V 4 bases and J 1 base, with 9 bases left between them. The DNA for the CDR3 is TGTGCCAGCAGCGGGTGGGGATCTGGAAACACCATATATTTT. Its translation is CASSGWGSGNTIYF.

Comment on this clone: The DNA is omitted, as the CDR3 cannot be located on it reliably, and the CDR3 follows TCRdb's listing. The chain carries TRBV7-2 and TRBJ1-5; the D call TRBD1 from the table was never checked on the DNA. Termini included, the CDR3 measures 15 amino acids. Germline V gives CDR1 SGHTA, CDR2 FQGNSA. The CDR3 spells CASSFGQGINQPQHF.